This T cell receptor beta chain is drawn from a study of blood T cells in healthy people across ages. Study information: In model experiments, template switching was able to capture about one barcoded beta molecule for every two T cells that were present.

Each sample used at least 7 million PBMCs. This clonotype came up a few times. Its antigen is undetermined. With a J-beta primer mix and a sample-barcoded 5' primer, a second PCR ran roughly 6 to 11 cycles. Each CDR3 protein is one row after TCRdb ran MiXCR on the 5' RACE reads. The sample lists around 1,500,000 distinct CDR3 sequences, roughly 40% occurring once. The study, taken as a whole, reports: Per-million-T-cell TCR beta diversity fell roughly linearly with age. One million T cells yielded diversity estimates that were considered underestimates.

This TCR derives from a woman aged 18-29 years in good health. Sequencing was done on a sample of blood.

CDR3 sequence: CASSPRRTGGALGYGYTF. The CDR3, as DNA: TGTGCCAGCAGTCCCCGTCGGACAGGGGGCGCATTAGGCTATGGCTACACCTTC. V usage is TRBV6-1 and J usage is TRBJ1-2; 11 nucleotides agree with TRBD1. The CDR3 loop spans 18 amino acids. V was clipped by 5 bases and J by 4 bases; unmatched bases: 15. The V gene's germline CDR1 is MNHNS and CDR2 SASEGT.